The rows below give T cell receptor beta chains drawn from one sample of a study of Ad26.COV2.S vaccination and SARS-CoV-2 variants. Profiling relied on immunoSEQ multiplex PCR, and the TCRdb table lists in-frame clones only, not all of them. Of about 480,000 clones in the sample, 87% were seen once. This sample comprised peripheral blood, obtained in a trial of Ad26.COV2.S vaccine versus placebo. The receptors here all came from a person between 18 and 60 years old who received the Ad26.COV2.S COVID-19 vaccine or a placebo. Each CDR3 is given with its conserved first and last residue. Fields, in order: CDR3 protein, CDR3 DNA, J gene, clone size, CDR3 length, V gene, D gene. A D gene is named only where the DNA matches it firmly. Part of the rows lack a size; the others show once, few, many or a class for expanded clones.

CDR3aa: CASSLSRARGYTF
CDR3nt: TGTGCCAGCAGCTTGTCGAGGGCGCGTGGCTACACCTTC
j_gene: TRBJ1-2
abundance: few
len: 13
v_gene: TRBV5-6
d_gene: -

CDR3aa: CASSQAVMGRLAPYNEQFF
CDR3nt: TGCGCCAGCAGCCAAGCAGTTATGGGACGACTAGCGCCCTACAATGAGCAGTTCTTC
j_gene: TRBJ2-1
abundance: -
len: 19
v_gene: TRBV4-3
d_gene: TRBD2

CDR3aa: CASRTGPGLYEQYF
CDR3nt: TGTGCCAGCAGAACCGGACCGGGCCTCTACGAGCAGTACTTC
j_gene: TRBJ2-7
abundance: -
len: 14
v_gene: TRBV28
d_gene: -

CDR3aa: CASSIRSSGGGVYNEQFF
CDR3nt: TGTGCCAGCAGCATCCGATCTAGCGGAGGGGGTGTATACAATGAGCAGTTCTTC
j_gene: TRBJ2-1
abundance: -
len: 18
v_gene: TRBV7-2
d_gene: -

CDR3aa: CASSSHQAGTDTQYF
CDR3nt: TGCGCCAGCAGCTCTCATCAGGCGGGCACAGATACGCAGTATTTT
j_gene: TRBJ2-3
abundance: -
len: 15
v_gene: TRBV5-1
d_gene: -

CDR3aa: CASSRQGPYEQYF
CDR3nt: TGTGCCAGCAGCAGACAGGGACCCTACGAGCAGTACTTC
j_gene: TRBJ2-7
abundance: once
len: 13
v_gene: TRBV5-6
d_gene: TRBD1

CDR3aa: CASSEAQITEAFF
CDR3nt: TGTGCCAGCAGTGAAGCGCAGATCACTGAAGCTTTCTTT
j_gene: TRBJ1-1
abundance: -
len: 13
v_gene: TRBV2
d_gene: -

CDR3aa: CASSRREQYF
CDR3nt: TGTGCCAGCAGCAGGAGGGAACAGTACTTC
j_gene: TRBJ2-7
abundance: once
len: 10
v_gene: TRBV7-2
d_gene: -

CDR3aa: CASSLGGRSSTDTQYF
CDR3nt: TGTGCCAGCAGCTTGGGGGGACGATCTAGCACAGATACGCAGTATTTT
j_gene: TRBJ2-3
abundance: -
len: 16
v_gene: TRBV5-4
d_gene: -

CDR3aa: CASSLPTDRGRAFF
CDR3nt: TGTGCCAGCAGTCTTCCCACTGACAGGGGGCGGGCTTTCTTT
j_gene: TRBJ1-1
abundance: few
len: 14
v_gene: TRBV28
d_gene: TRBD1

CDR3aa: CASSLQGDEQFF
CDR3nt: TGTGCCAGCAGTTTACAGGGGGATGAGCAGTTCTTC
j_gene: TRBJ2-1
abundance: -
len: 12
v_gene: TRBV27
d_gene: TRBD1

CDR3aa: CAISESGVGGYTF
CDR3nt: TGTGCCATCAGTGAGTCAGGGGTTGGCGGCTACACCTTC
j_gene: TRBJ1-2
abundance: few
len: 13
v_gene: TRBV10-3
d_gene: -

CDR3aa: CASSMTGQATGELFF
CDR3nt: TGTGCCAGCAGCATGACGGGACAGGCCACCGGGGAGCTGTTTTTT
j_gene: TRBJ2-2
abundance: -
len: 15
v_gene: TRBV9
d_gene: TRBD1

CDR3aa: CASSEANYGYTF
CDR3nt: TGTGCCAGCAGTGAAGCTAACTATGGCTACACCTTC
j_gene: TRBJ1-2
abundance: -
len: 12
v_gene: TRBV6-1
d_gene: -

CDR3aa: CASSQDTGGRLNEQFF
CDR3nt: TGCGCCAGCAGCCAAGATACGGGCGGGAGACTAAATGAGCAGTTCTTC
j_gene: TRBJ2-1
abundance: -
len: 16
v_gene: TRBV4-3
d_gene: TRBD2

CDR3aa: CASSPEGSGNTQYF
CDR3nt: TGTGCCAGCAGTCCCGAGGGTAGCGGGAATACGCAGTATTTT
j_gene: TRBJ2-3
abundance: -
len: 14
v_gene: TRBV27
d_gene: TRBD2

CDR3aa: CASRRIERGANYGYTF
CDR3nt: TGTGCCAGTAGGCGAATTGAAAGGGGGGCTAACTATGGCTACACCTTC
j_gene: TRBJ1-2
abundance: -
len: 16
v_gene: TRBV19
d_gene: -

CDR3aa: CASGGRFKTDTQYF
CDR3nt: TGTGCCAGCGGAGGGAGATTTAAAACAGATACGCAGTATTTT
j_gene: TRBJ2-3
abundance: once
len: 14
v_gene: TRBV5-8
d_gene: -

CDR3aa: CASSSASGGARDTQYF
CDR3nt: TGTGCCAGCAGCTCAGCCTCGGGGGGGGCCAGGGATACGCAGTATTTT
j_gene: TRBJ2-3
abundance: -
len: 16
v_gene: TRBV11-2
d_gene: TRBD2

CDR3aa: CASSYSMGLLNTEAFF
CDR3nt: TGTGCCAGCAGTTACTCGATGGGCCTTTTGAACACTGAAGCTTTCTTT
j_gene: TRBJ1-1
abundance: -
len: 16
v_gene: TRBV6-5
d_gene: -

CDR3aa: CASSLWKTTYEQYF
CDR3nt: TGTGCCAGCAGTTTATGGAAAACCACCTACGAGCAGTACTTC
j_gene: TRBJ2-7
abundance: -
len: 14
v_gene: TRBV28
d_gene: -

CDR3aa: CASTGGYEQYF
CDR3nt: TGTGCCAGCACCGGGGGATACGAGCAGTACTTC
j_gene: TRBJ2-7
abundance: -
len: 11
v_gene: TRBV12-3/TRBV12-4
d_gene: -

CDR3aa: CASSLEGQVQETQYF
CDR3nt: TGCGCCAGCAGCTTGGAGGGACAGGTCCAAGAGACCCAGTACTTC
j_gene: TRBJ2-5
abundance: -
len: 15
v_gene: TRBV5-1
d_gene: TRBD1

CDR3aa: CAWSVPRAGANVLTF
CDR3nt: TGTGCCTGGAGTGTACCCAGGGCTGGGGCCAACGTCCTGACTTTC
j_gene: TRBJ2-6
abundance: -
len: 15
v_gene: TRBV30
d_gene: -

CDR3aa: CAWSRLPTDTQYF
CDR3nt: TGTGCCTGGAGTCGCCTTCCCACAGATACGCAGTATTTT
j_gene: TRBJ2-3
abundance: -
len: 13
v_gene: TRBV30
d_gene: -

CDR3aa: CASSIGLALNNEQFF
CDR3nt: TGTGCCAGTAGTATCGGACTAGCTCTCAACAATGAGCAGTTCTTC
j_gene: TRBJ2-1
abundance: -
len: 15
v_gene: TRBV19
d_gene: TRBD2

CDR3aa: CASSPGSGTDTQYF
CDR3nt: TGTGCCAGCAGCCCCGGGAGCGGCACAGATACGCAGTATTTT
j_gene: TRBJ2-3
abundance: -
len: 14
v_gene: TRBV2
d_gene: -

CDR3aa: CASSLWQAVYSGYTF
CDR3nt: TGTGCCAGCAGTTTATGGCAAGCGGTTTATAGTGGCTACACCTTC
j_gene: TRBJ1-2
abundance: -
len: 15
v_gene: TRBV28
d_gene: -

CDR3aa: CASYAGSGSTEAFF
CDR3nt: TGTGCCAGCTATGCTGGATCAGGGTCCACTGAAGCTTTCTTT
j_gene: TRBJ1-1
abundance: -
len: 14
v_gene: TRBV28
d_gene: -

CDR3aa: CASTRAGPYEQYF
CDR3nt: TGTGCCAGCACCCGGGCTGGGCCCTACGAGCAGTACTTC
j_gene: TRBJ2-7
abundance: -
len: 13
v_gene: TRBV7-9
d_gene: -

CDR3aa: CASRPRAETGEEYF
CDR3nt: TGTGCCAGCAGGCCGCGGGCGGAGACGGGTGAGGAGTACTTC
j_gene: TRBJ2-5
abundance: -
len: 14
v_gene: TRBV5-4
d_gene: -

CDR3aa: CASSPSGASNYGYTF
CDR3nt: TGTGCCAGCAGCCCAAGCGGGGCCTCTAACTATGGCTACACCTTC
j_gene: TRBJ1-2
abundance: -
len: 15
v_gene: TRBV9
d_gene: -

CDR3aa: CATSDRKTVTGYYGYTF
CDR3nt: TGTGCCACCAGTGATCGAAAGACGGTCACCGGATACTATGGCTACACCTTC
j_gene: TRBJ1-2
abundance: -
len: 17
v_gene: TRBV24-1
d_gene: -

CDR3aa: CASSLEGARLASPLHF
CDR3nt: TGCGCCAGCAGCTTGGAGGGGGCGCGTCTAGCTTCACCCCTCCACTTT
j_gene: TRBJ1-6
abundance: -
len: 16
v_gene: TRBV5-1
d_gene: TRBD1

CDR3aa: CASSLVGSGIAYEQYF
CDR3nt: TGCGCCAGCAGCTTGGTGGGTAGCGGGATCGCCTACGAGCAGTACTTC
j_gene: TRBJ2-7
abundance: few
len: 16
v_gene: TRBV5-1
d_gene: TRBD2

CDR3aa: CASSLARQDEQFF
CDR3nt: TGTGCCAGCAGCTTAGCCCGTCAGGATGAGCAGTTCTTC
j_gene: TRBJ2-1
abundance: -
len: 13
v_gene: TRBV7-2
d_gene: -

CDR3aa: CAISAKGLAGVNTGELFF
CDR3nt: TGTGCCATCAGCGCAAAGGGACTAGCGGGAGTGAACACCGGGGAGCTGTTTTTT
j_gene: TRBJ2-2
abundance: -
len: 18
v_gene: TRBV10-3
d_gene: TRBD2

CDR3aa: CAWSVGQTDTQYF
CDR3nt: TGTGCCTGGAGTGTTGGTCAGACAGATACGCAGTATTTT
j_gene: TRBJ2-3
abundance: few
len: 13
v_gene: TRBV30
d_gene: -

CDR3aa: CASSFRTSVETQYF
CDR3nt: TGTGCCAGCAGTTTCCGGACTAGCGTTGAGACCCAGTACTTC
j_gene: TRBJ2-5
abundance: -
len: 14
v_gene: TRBV2
d_gene: TRBD2

CDR3aa: CASSVGVGGRETQYF
CDR3nt: TGTGCCAGCAGCGTAGGCGTGGGAGGGCGGGAGACCCAGTACTTC
j_gene: TRBJ2-5
abundance: -
len: 15
v_gene: TRBV9
d_gene: TRBD2

CDR3aa: CASREQGSANYGYTF
CDR3nt: TGTGCCAGCAGAGAACAGGGGTCAGCTAACTATGGCTACACCTTC
j_gene: TRBJ1-2
abundance: -
len: 15
v_gene: TRBV2
d_gene: TRBD1

CDR3aa: CASSPRPTSYEQYF
CDR3nt: TGTGCCAGCAGCCCACGCCCGACGTCCTACGAGCAGTACTTC
j_gene: TRBJ2-7
abundance: -
len: 14
v_gene: TRBV7-2
d_gene: -

CDR3aa: CASRDSSGANVLTF
CDR3nt: TGTGCCAGCCGGGACAGCTCTGGGGCCAACGTCCTGACTTTC
j_gene: TRBJ2-6
abundance: -
len: 14
v_gene: TRBV19
d_gene: TRBD1

CDR3aa: CASSLGGRTVGYGYTF
CDR3nt: TGCGCCAGCAGCTTGGGCGGACGGACCGTGGGCTATGGCTACACCTTC
j_gene: TRBJ1-2
abundance: many
len: 16
v_gene: TRBV5-1
d_gene: -

CDR3aa: CASSLGVAGGQETQYF
CDR3nt: TGTGCCAGCAGCTTAGGTGTAGCGGGAGGCCAAGAGACCCAGTACTTC
j_gene: TRBJ2-5
abundance: -
len: 16
v_gene: TRBV7-2
d_gene: TRBD2